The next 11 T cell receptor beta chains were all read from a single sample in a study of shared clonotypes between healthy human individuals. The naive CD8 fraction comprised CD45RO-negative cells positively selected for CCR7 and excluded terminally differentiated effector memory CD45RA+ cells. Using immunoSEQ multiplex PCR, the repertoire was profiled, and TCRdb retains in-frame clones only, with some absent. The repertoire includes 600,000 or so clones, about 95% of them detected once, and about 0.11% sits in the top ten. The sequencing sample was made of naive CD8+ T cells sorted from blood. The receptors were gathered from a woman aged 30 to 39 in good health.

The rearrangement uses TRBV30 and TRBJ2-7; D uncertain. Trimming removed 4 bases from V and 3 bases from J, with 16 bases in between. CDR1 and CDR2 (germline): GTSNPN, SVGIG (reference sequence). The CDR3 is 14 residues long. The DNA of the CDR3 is TGTGCCTGGACCGCCGGGTCCTTCCGCTACGAGCAGTACTTC. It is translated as CAWTAGSFRYEQYF.

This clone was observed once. CDR3 coding DNA: TGCGCCAGCAGTGGGGACCTAGGGGGACAGGGAGTCAATGAGCAGTTCTTC. As protein: CASSGDLGGQGVNEQFF. This rearrangement joins TRBV10-1 to TRBJ2-1; 9 bases match TRBD1. The length of the CDR3 is 17 residues. J gave up 6 bases and V 4 bases, and 13 bases lay outside the gene matches. Germline V gene sequence: CDR1 WNHNN, CDR2 SYGVQD (reference sequence).

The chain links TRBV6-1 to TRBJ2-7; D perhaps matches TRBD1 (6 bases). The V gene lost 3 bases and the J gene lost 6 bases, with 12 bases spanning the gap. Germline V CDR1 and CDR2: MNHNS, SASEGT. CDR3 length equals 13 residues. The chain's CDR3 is CASSDHRAGEQYF. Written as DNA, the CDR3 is TGTGCCAGCAGTGACCACAGGGCTGGCGAGCAGTACTTC.

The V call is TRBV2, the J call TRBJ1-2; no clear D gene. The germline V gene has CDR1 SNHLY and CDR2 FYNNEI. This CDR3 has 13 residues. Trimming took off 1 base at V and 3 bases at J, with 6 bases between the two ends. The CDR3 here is CASSEDRYYGYTF. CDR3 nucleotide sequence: TGTGCCAGCAGTGAAGACAGATACTATGGCTACACCTTC.

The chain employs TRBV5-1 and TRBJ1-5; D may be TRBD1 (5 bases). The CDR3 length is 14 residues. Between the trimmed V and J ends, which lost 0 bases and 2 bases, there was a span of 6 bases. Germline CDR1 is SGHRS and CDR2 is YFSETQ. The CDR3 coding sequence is TGCGCCAGCAGCTTGGTGGGGGGCAATCAGCCCCAGCATTTT. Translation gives CASSLVGGNQPQHF.

CDR3 coding DNA: TGTGCCAGTAGTATCGCCAGACTTCACGAGCAGTACTTC. This encodes CASSIARLHEQYF. The J gene is TRBJ2-7, the V gene TRBV19; D unclear. V lost 3 bases, J lost 5 bases, and 11 bases lay in between. The germline gives CDR1 LNHDA, CDR2 SQIVND (reference sequence). The CDR3 length is 13 residues.

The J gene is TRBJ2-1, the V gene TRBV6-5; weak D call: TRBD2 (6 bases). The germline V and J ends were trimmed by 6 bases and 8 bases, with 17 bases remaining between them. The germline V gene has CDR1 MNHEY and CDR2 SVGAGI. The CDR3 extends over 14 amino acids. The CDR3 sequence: CASSHGPSEHEQFF. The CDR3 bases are TGTGCCAGCAGCCACGGGCCTAGCGAACATGAGCAGTTCTTC.

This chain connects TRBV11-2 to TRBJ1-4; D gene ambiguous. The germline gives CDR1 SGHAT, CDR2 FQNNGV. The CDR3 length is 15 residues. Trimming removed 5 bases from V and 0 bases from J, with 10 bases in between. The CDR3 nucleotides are TGTGCCAGCAGCCCCGGACTTTCAACTAATGAAAAACTGTTTTTT. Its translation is CASSPGLSTNEKLFF.

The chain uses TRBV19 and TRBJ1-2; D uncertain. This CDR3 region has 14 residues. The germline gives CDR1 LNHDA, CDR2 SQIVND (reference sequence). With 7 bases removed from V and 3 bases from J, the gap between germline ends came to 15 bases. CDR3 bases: TGTGCCAGTAACCCCGGACCAGACTACTATGGCTACACCTTC. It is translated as CASNPGPDYYGYTF.

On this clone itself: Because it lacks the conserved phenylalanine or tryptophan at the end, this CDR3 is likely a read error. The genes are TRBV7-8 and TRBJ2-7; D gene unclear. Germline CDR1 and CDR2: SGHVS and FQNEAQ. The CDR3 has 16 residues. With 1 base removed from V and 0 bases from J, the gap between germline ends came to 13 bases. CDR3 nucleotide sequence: TGTGCCAGCAGCTTAGACTCGGATCAAAGCTCCTACGAGCAGTACCTC. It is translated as CASSLDSDQSSYEQYL.

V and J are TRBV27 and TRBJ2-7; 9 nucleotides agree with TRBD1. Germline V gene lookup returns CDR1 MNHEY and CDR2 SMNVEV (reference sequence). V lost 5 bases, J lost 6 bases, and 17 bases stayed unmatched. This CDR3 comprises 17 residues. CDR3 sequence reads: CASSPRPGQGKGGEQYF. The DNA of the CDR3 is TGTGCCAGCAGTCCCCGCCCGGGACAGGGAAAGGGTGGCGAGCAGTACTTC.